The clone carrying this T cell receptor (beta chain) was seen only once. The antigen is undetermined. J was trimmed by 10 bases and V by 1 base; bases with no gene match: 17. The germline V gene has CDR1 SGHTA and CDR2 FQGNSA. This CDR3 is 18 amino acids long. The protocol was immunoSEQ multiplex PCR, while the TCRdb copy is restricted to in-frame clones and leaves out a portion. The repertoire has a few thousand clones, around 97% of them found once; the top ten carry over 0.4%. Deliveries were elective term cesareans at roughly 35-42 weeks, with no labor or membrane rupture. These data are taken from a study of naive CD8 T cells in extremely preterm neonates. Study-level points and caveats: Preterm neonates shared more CDR3 nucleotide sequences (roughly 2.7%) than older groups. iChao1 richness was lowest in preterm neonates, significantly versus all ages.

This TCR was recovered from a newborn in good health. Sequencing input: naive CD8+ T cells from cord blood. The gene calls are TRBV7-2 and TRBJ2-1; TRBD2 agrees at 9 bases. CDR3 sequence (DNA): TGTGCCAGCAGCTTAGTGAGCTCGGGGAGCGGGGGGATGGGAGAGCAGTTCTTC. Amino acids: CASSLVSSGSGGMGEQFF.